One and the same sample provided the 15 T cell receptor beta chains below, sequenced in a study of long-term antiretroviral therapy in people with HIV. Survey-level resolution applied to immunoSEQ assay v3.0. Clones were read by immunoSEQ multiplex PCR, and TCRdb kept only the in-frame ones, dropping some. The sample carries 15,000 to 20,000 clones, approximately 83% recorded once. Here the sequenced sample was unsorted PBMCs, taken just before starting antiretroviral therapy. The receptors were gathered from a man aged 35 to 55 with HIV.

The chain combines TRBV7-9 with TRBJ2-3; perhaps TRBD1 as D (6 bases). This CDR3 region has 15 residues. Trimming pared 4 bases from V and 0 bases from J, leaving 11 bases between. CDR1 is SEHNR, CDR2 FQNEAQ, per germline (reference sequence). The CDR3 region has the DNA TGTGCCAGCAGCTCCGACAGGATTAGCACAGATACGCAGTATTTT. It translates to CASSSDRISTDTQYF.

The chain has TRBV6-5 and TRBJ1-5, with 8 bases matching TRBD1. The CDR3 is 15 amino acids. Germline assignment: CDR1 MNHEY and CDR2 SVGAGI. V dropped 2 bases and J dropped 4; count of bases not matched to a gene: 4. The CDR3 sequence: CASSYPDRGNQPQHF. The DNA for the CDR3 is TGTGCCAGCAGTTACCCTGACAGGGGTAATCAGCCCCAGCATTTT.

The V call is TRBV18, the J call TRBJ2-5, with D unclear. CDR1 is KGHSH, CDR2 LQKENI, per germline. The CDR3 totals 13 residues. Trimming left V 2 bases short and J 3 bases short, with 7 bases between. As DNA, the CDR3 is TGTGCCAGCTCACCAGTCCCAGAAGAGACCCAGTACTTC. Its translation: CASSPVPEETQYF.

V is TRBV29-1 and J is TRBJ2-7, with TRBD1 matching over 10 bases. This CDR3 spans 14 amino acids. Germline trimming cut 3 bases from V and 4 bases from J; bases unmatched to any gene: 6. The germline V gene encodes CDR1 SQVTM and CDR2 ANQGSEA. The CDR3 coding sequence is TGCAGCGTTGAGCCCGGGACAGGGGAGTACGAGCAGTACTTC. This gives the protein CSVEPGTGEYEQYF.

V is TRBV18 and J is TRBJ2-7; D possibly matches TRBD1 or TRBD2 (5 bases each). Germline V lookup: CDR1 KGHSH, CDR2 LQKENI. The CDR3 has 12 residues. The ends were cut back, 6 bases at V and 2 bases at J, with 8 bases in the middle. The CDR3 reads CASSRGPYEQYF. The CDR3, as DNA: TGTGCCAGCTCGAGGGGCCCCTACGAGCAGTACTTC.

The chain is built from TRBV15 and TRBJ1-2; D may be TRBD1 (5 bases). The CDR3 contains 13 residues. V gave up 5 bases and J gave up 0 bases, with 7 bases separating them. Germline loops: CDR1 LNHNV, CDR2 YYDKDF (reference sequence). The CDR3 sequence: CATSDRANYGYTF. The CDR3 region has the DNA TGTGCCACCAGCGACAGAGCTAACTATGGCTACACCTTC.

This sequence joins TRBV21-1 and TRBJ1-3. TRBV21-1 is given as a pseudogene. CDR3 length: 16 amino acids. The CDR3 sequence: CASSKPGRGDGNTIYF. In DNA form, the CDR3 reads TGTGCCAGCAGCAAGCCAGGGAGGGGCGATGGAAACACCATATATTTT.

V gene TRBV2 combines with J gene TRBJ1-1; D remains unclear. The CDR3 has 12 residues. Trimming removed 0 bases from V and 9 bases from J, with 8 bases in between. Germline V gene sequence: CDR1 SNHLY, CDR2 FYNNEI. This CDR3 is CASSEALGKAFF. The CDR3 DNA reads TGTGCCAGCAGTGAAGCTCTGGGAAAAGCTTTCTTT.

Written as DNA, the CDR3 is TGTGCCAGCAGCTCGAGGCCTCGACAGGTGTACGAGCAGTACTTC. Its protein is CASSSRPRQVYEQYF. The V call is TRBV7-2, the J call TRBJ2-7, with D maybe TRBD1 (6 bases). V lost 4 bases to trimming and J lost 4 bases, with 17 bases between them. This CDR3 has 15 residues. The germline V gene encodes CDR1 SGHTA and CDR2 FQGNSA. The whole variable domain, remainder taken from reference TRBV7-2 and TRBJ2-7, is GAGVSQSPSNKVTEKGKDVELRCDPISGHTALYWYRQSLGQGLEFLIYFQGNSAPDKSGLPSDRFSAERTGGSVSTLTIQRTQQEDSAVYLCASSSRPRQVYEQYFGPGTRLTVT.

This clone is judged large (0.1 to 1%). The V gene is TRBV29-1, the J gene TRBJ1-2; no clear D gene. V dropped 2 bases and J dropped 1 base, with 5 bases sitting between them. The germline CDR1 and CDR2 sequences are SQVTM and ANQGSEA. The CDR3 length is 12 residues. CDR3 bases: TGCAGCGTTGAAAAGGGTAACTATGGCTACACCTTC. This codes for CSVEKGNYGYTF.

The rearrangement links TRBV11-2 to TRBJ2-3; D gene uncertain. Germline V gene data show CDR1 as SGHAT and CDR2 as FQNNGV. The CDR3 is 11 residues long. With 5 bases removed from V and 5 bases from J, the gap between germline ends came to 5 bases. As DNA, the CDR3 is TGTGCCAGCAGCCCCGGAGATACGCAGTATTTT. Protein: CASSPGDTQYF.

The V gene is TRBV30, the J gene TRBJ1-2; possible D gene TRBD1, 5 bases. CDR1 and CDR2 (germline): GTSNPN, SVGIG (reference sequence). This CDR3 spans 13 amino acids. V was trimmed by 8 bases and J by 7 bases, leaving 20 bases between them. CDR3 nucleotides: TGTGCCAAAGCTCGTGCAGGGATTTTTGGCTACACCTTC. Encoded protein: CAKARAGIFGYTF.

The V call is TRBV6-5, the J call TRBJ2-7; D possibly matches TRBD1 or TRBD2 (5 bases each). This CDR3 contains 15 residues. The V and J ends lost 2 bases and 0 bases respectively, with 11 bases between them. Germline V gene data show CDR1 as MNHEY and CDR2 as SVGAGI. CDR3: CASSYRDGASYEQYF. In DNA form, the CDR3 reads TGTGCCAGCAGTTACAGGGACGGAGCCTCCTACGAGCAGTACTTC.

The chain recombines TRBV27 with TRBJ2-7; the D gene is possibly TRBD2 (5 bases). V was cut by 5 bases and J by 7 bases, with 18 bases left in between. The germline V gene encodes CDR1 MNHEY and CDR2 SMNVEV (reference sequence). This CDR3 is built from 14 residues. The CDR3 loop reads CASSPYTITGEQYF. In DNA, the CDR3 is TGTGCCAGCAGTCCCTATACCATAACGGGGGAGCAGTACTTC.

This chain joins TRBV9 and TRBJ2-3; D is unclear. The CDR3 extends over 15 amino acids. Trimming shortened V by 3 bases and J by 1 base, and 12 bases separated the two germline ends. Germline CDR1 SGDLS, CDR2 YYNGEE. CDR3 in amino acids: CASSGTFGGTDTQYF. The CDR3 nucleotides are TGTGCCAGCAGCGGGACGTTTGGTGGCACAGATACGCAGTATTTT.